One sample yielded the 19 T cell receptor beta chains listed below, sequenced in a study of T cell changes during pregnancy in multiple sclerosis. Clones were read by immunoSEQ multiplex PCR, and TCRdb kept only the in-frame ones, dropping some. The sample consists of tens of thousands of clones, around 92% of them appearing once. The sample here was peripheral blood, taken in the third trimester of pregnancy. Receptors were obtained from a female donor in good health, enrolled as a control in a pregnancy study.

In DNA form, the CDR3 reads TGCGCCAGCAGCTTAGCGGGAGGTCGCCACGAGCAGTACTTC. Translating it yields CASSLAGGRHEQYF. The chain combines TRBV5-1 with TRBJ2-7; 9 bases align to TRBD2. Germline V gene sequence: CDR1 SGHRS, CDR2 YFSETQ. The CDR3 runs 14 residues. V gave up 2 bases and J gave up 5 bases; unmatched junction bases: 5.

The rearrangement links TRBV7-9 to TRBJ2-3; 11 bases map to TRBD2. V dropped 7 bases and J dropped 4; count of bases not matched to a gene: 4. Germline V lookup: CDR1 SEHNR, CDR2 FQNEAQ (reference sequence). This CDR3 region has 14 residues. The CDR3 sequence is CASKTSGSADTQYF. As DNA, the CDR3 is TGTGCCAGCAAAACTAGCGGGAGTGCAGATACGCAGTATTTT.

The chain carries TRBV9 and TRBJ2-5; D is possibly TRBD1 (5 bases). Trimming removed 4 bases at V and 5 bases at J, with 21 bases between. CDR3 size: 16 residues. Germline V CDR1 and CDR2: SGDLS, YYNGEE. CDR3 DNA sequence: TGTGCCAGCAGCCAATCAGGGTCAGGGCCCCGGGAGACCCAGTACTTC. This sequence encodes CASSQSGSGPRETQYF. Supplemented by reference TRBV9 and TRBJ2-5, the full variable domain reads DSGVTQTPKHLITATGQRVTLRCSPRSGDLSVYWYQQSLDQGLQFLIQYYNGEERAKGNILERFSAQQFPDLHSELNLSSLELGDSALYFCASSQSGSGPRETQYFGPGTRLLVL.

The rearrangement links TRBV5-1 to TRBJ1-2, with a tentative D call TRBD1 (6 bases). There are 13 residues in the CDR3. Between the trimmed V and J ends, which lost 1 base and 8 bases, there was a span of 12 bases. In germline, CDR1 is SGHRS, CDR2 YFSETQ. The CDR3 sequence is CASSLSQGEGYTF. CDR3 nucleotide sequence: TGCGCCAGCAGCTTGTCACAGGGAGAGGGCTACACCTTC.

The CDR3 DNA sequence: TGTGCCAGCAGTTCACGGGGACAGACAGGAGGTGAAAAACTGTTTTTT. It translates to CASSSRGQTGGEKLFF. The rearrangement joins TRBV6-5 to TRBJ1-4; 7 positions match TRBD1. V lost 4 bases and J lost 7; bases outside the gene matches: 12. Germline values: CDR1 MNHEY, CDR2 SVGAGI. The CDR3 runs 16 residues.

V usage is TRBV7-2 and J usage is TRBJ2-1, with TRBD2 matching over 7 bases. J gave up 0 bases and V 5 bases, and 4 bases lay outside the gene matches. CDR1 is SGHTA, CDR2 FQGNSA, per germline. The CDR3 loop spans 15 amino acids. The CDR3 region is CASSMTSLSYNEQFF. The DNA of the CDR3 is TGTGCCAGCAGCATGACTAGCCTCTCCTACAATGAGCAGTTCTTC.

This clone was seen just once. The rearrangement links TRBV18 to TRBJ2-1; 12 nucleotides agree with TRBD2. The V segment lost 3 bases and the J segment 3 bases; nucleotides outside the gene matches: 3. The germline gives CDR1 KGHSH, CDR2 LQKENI. The length of the CDR3 is 16 residues. The CDR3 protein is CASSPGLAGIYNEQFF. CDR3 in DNA: TGTGCCAGCTCACCTGGACTAGCGGGGATCTACAATGAGCAGTTCTTC.

The chain has TRBV7-9 and TRBJ2-7; the D is unclear. V lost 5 bases and J 7 bases, leaving 9 bases between the germline ends. The CDR3 has 11 amino acids. In germline, CDR1 is SEHNR, CDR2 FQNEAQ (reference sequence). The chain's CDR3 is CASSLAVEQYF. The DNA of the CDR3 is TGTGCCAGCAGCCTGGCGGTGGAGCAGTACTTC.

This clone appeared once. The V gene is TRBV30, the J gene TRBJ1-6; TRBD1 might be the D (6 bases). V was clipped by 4 bases and J by 4 bases, with 8 bases between them. The CDR3 totals 13 residues. Germline V gene data show CDR1 as GTSNPN and CDR2 as SVGIG (reference sequence). The CDR3, as DNA: TGTGCCTGGACAGGGGAGTATAATTCACCCCTCCACTTT. Its translation is CAWTGEYNSPLHF. The full variable domain, completed using reference TRBV30 and TRBJ1-6, is SQTIHQWPATLVQPVGSPLSLECTVEGTSNPNLYWYRQAAGRGLQLLFYSVGIGQISSEVPQNLSASRPQDRQFILSSKKLLLSDSGFYLCAWTGEYNSPLHFGNGTRLTVT.

V and J are TRBV5-1 and TRBJ2-4; 7 bases fit TRBD2. CDR1 SGHRS and CDR2 YFSETQ come from the germline V gene. The CDR3 extends over 11 amino acids. The V and J ends lost 4 bases and 10 bases, in that order; junction bases with no gene match: 2. The CDR3 nucleotides are TGCGCCAGCAGCCCCGGGGGGATTCAGTACTTC. Protein: CASSPGGIQYF.

DNA of the CDR3: TGTGCCAGCAGCTTATACGCCGGACCGGGAGCCCTCTACGAGCAGTACTTC. It yields the protein CASSLYAGPGALYEQYF. The gene calls are TRBV7-3 and TRBJ2-7, with TRBD2 as a possible D gene (6 bases). The V gene's germline CDR1 is SGHTA and CDR2 FQGTGA. Trimming removed 2 bases from V and 3 bases from J, with 20 bases in between. This CDR3 contains 17 residues.

The chain combines TRBV4-2 with TRBJ2-7; 10 nucleotides align to TRBD2. The germline gives CDR1 LGHNA, CDR2 YNFKEQ. With 4 bases clipped from V and 4 bases from J, the junction kept 7 bases outside the gene matches. This CDR3 spans 15 amino acids. The CDR3 coding sequence is TGTGCCAGCAGCCTCCTAGCGGGAGAGGGGTACGAGCAGTACTTC. This sequence encodes CASSLLAGEGYEQYF.

V and J are TRBV7-3 and TRBJ1-5; the D gene is possibly TRBD1 (5 bases). The CDR3 has 13 residues. Deletions cut 2 bases from V and 7 bases from J, with 9 bases between. The germline gives CDR1 SGHTA, CDR2 FQGTGA. CDR3 DNA: TGTGCCAGCAGCTTAGGACAAAACCAGCCCCAGCATTTT. Its translation: CASSLGQNQPQHF.

This chain links TRBV5-1 with TRBJ1-2; tentative D call: TRBD1 (6 bases). From germline, CDR1 is SGHRS and CDR2 YFSETQ. Trimming stripped 3 bases from V and 2 bases from J, with 8 bases between. This CDR3 is built from 13 residues. The CDR3: CASSSQGNYGYTF. DNA of the CDR3: TGCGCCAGCAGCTCGCAGGGGAACTATGGCTACACCTTC.

The J gene is TRBJ2-7, the V gene TRBV2, with 7 bases identical to TRBD2. The CDR3 loop spans 14 amino acids. Losses at the gene ends were 6 bases for V and 0 bases for J; bases not matched to a gene: 5. Germline-derived CDR1 and CDR2 are SNHLY and FYNNEI. This CDR3 is CASRTGTTSYEQYF. The CDR3 bases are TGTGCCAGCAGAACCGGGACTACCTCCTACGAGCAGTACTTC.

As for this clone: Additional DNA sequences in this sample encode the identical CDR3. J is TRBJ2-7 and V is TRBV18; 10 positions agree with TRBD1. Germline V lookup: CDR1 KGHSH, CDR2 LQKENI. The V and J ends lost 2 bases and 2 bases, in that order; junction bases with no gene match: 0. CDR3 length: 14 amino acids. CDR3 nucleotide sequence: TGTGCCAGCTCACCAGGGACAGGGGCCTACGAGCAGTACTTC. Translation gives CASSPGTGAYEQYF.

The rearrangement links TRBV6-6 to TRBJ2-7; the match to TRBD1 covers 8 bases. CDR3 size: 14 residues. Germline-derived CDR1 and CDR2 are MNHNY and SVGAGI (reference sequence). After removal of 8 bases from V and 3 bases from J, the junction contained 9 bases not matched to a gene. The CDR3 DNA reads TGTGCCAGCGGTCCTAGACAGGGGATCTACGAGCAGTACTTC. This encodes CASGPRQGIYEQYF.

The rearrangement joins TRBV5-1 to TRBJ1-1, with 7 bases that match TRBD1. This CDR3 comprises 15 residues. V was clipped by 4 bases and J by 1 base; unmatched bases: 7. Germline CDR1 is SGHRS and CDR2 is YFSETQ. The CDR3 region is CASSILTGTNTEAFF. Here the CDR3 DNA reads TGCGCCAGCAGCATACTGACAGGGACGAACACTGAAGCTTTCTTT.

V usage is TRBV10-1 and J usage is TRBJ2-7, with D possibly being TRBD1 (5 bases). This CDR3 spans 12 amino acids. With 3 bases removed from V and 4 bases from J, the gap between germline ends came to 7 bases. Per the germline V gene, CDR1 is WNHNN and CDR2 is SYGVQD (reference sequence). CDR3: CASSEGAYEQYF. CDR3 bases: TGCGCCAGCAGTGAAGGGGCTTACGAGCAGTACTTC.